This T cell receptor (beta chain) was recovered during a study of control samples from healthy donors and cancer patients (dated by TCRdb to 2018 to 2021). From cysteine to phenylalanine, the CDR3 is 12 amino acids long. The only DNA kept is the CDR3, 36 bases in frame from the first base. CDR1 MNHEY and CDR2 SVGAGI were looked up in the germline V gene. Trimming removed 6 bases from V and 6 bases from J, leaving 9 bases between the germline ends. Points on this clone: This receptor's antigen is unknown. The record has no base qualities; no much larger clone is one base away.

Library creation used the immunoSEQ multiplex PCR assay. The immuneACCESS repertoire file appears here via TCRdb, limited to in-frame rearrangements. These files lack a portion of the clones; in checked studies, under half of the deficit traces to unresolved V genes, and the cause of the others is not known. The sample table shows 140,000 or so clones, and approximately 91% are seen once. The ten largest account for more than 3% of the sample. Sequencing used blood. In this chain, TRBV6-5 is recombined with TRBJ1-5; perhaps TRBD1 is the D gene, with 6 bases matching. This receptor was taken from a man aged 25-40 years in good health. The CDR3 corresponds to CASRTGSQPQHF. The nucleotide sequence is given as TGTGCCAGCAGGACAGGTAGTCAGCCCCAGCATTTT.